This T cell receptor (beta chain) was captured in a study of shared clonotypes between healthy human individuals (dated by TCRdb to 2018 to 2020). Regarding the complete study: The cohort comprised two women and three men aged 18 to 49 years. For each donor, CD4 naive and CD4 memory were each run on three plates, CD8 naive on two plates, and CD8 memory on one plate. Blood TCR repertoires of a handful of healthy adults were deeply sequenced to estimate repertoire size and the extent of clonotype sharing between individuals. To increase sequencing depth and limit assay-specific biases, different laboratories used diverse techniques to prepare libraries and sequence TCR repertoires. Between about 0.8 and 9.5 billion PBMCs per donor were obtained by leukapheresis. What the study reported, not specific to this receptor: Sharing across a few donors was observed for around 5% of naive CD4, over 3% of naive CD8, 2.3% of memory CD4, and around 0.42% of memory CD8 clonotypes. Sampling was restricted to blood, and TCR repertoires in tissues likely differ from the TCR repertoires found in blood. The small number of donors limited the genetic and exposure-history diversity represented. Incomplete sequencing was indicated by rarefaction of sorted-subset datasets, despite the large sequencing depth. Based on pairwise subsampling, the degree of clonotype sharing among donors was expected to be affected by sequencing depth. Compared with non-shared clonotypes, clonotypes shared by all four sorted-subset donors had higher generation probabilities. Estimated clonotype richness was generally larger for naive than for memory subsets.

At the junction V is shortened by 6 bases and J by 3 bases, with 5 bases in between. The germline V gene specifies SGHDN as CDR1 and FVKESK as CDR2. The CDR3 sequence holds 12 residues, the cysteine and phenylalanine included. The sequence is cut down to CDR3 DNA, 36 bases in frame from base 1. The donors were healthy, HIV-negative adults who had no recently reported acute infections or vaccinations. All donors were Caucasian adults living in Nashville, Tennessee, USA. CD4+ T cells were enriched by magnetic negative selection; naive cells were then positively selected on CD45RA, and the negative fraction formed the memory subset. Blood was collected by leukapheresis, and PBMCs were isolated by Ficoll-Histopaque density gradient centrifugation and then cryopreserved in liquid nitrogen vapor phase. Analytical flow cytometry was used to check the purity and quantity of every magnetically sorted T cell population. Each sorted fraction had its genomic DNA isolated and then quantified by UV absorbance on a Nanodrop 2000c.

Using the deep immunoSEQ assay, TCR CDR3 regions were amplified from genomic DNA by multiplex PCR. Genomic DNA extracted from each cell subset was distributed evenly over all wells of several immunoSEQ 96-well plates, and each plate served as one replicate. For sorted subsets, 200 ng of genomic DNA, equivalent to some 30,000 T cell genomes, went into each replicate PCR. Purified libraries were measured with a Qubit 3.0 fluorometer, size-checked on a Bioanalyzer 2100, and measured again with the KAPA Library Quantification kit. A separate single-read 150-cycle Illumina NextSeq 550 flow cell was used to sequence each immunoSEQ 96-well plate. In the paper's pipeline: Because the immunoSEQ output included only junctional sequences and no quality scores, the filtering could not be the same as the filtering used for full-length reads. To assign V/J genes and CDR3, sequences were annotated using PyIR, a Python wrapper for IgBLAST v1.9, with IMGT germline references. Any read was removed if the V/J assignment was weak (E-value above 1e-6), the CDR3 was missing, or the read contained stop codons, out-of-frame junctions, or ambiguous translated residues. A V3J clonotype was defined by an identical inferred V gene, J gene, and CDR3 amino acid sequence. Percentage overlap between repertoires was calculated by dividing the number of shared unique clonotypes by the size of the smaller repertoire. Three approaches were used to assess repertoire richness: RTK rarefaction, the Chao1 estimator, and Recon v2.1 estimates of unobserved clonotypes. OLGA was used to compute generation probabilities for all TCRbeta clonotypes that the gDNA method yielded from a handful of donors. In its TCRdb copy, this immuneACCESS table keeps in-frame sequences only and misses some clones. Where compared with another copy, unresolved V genes explain less than half of these, and the others have no known cause. V and J calls and clone size are those listed in that table; D and trimming were worked out from the DNA. The sample includes 190,000 or so clones, with around 93% observed a single time. Of the sample, 0.067% is held by the ten largest clones.

With respect to this clone: Its antigen specificity is not known. Per-nucleotide qualities are absent, and no much larger clonotype sits a single base away.

Source material: naive CD4+ T cells sorted from blood. Taken with the paper, the label for cell subset or site translates to: CD45RA+ positively selected. The clonotype comes from a woman between 25 and 40 years old in good health. This receptor chain uses TRBV14 and TRBJ2-2; no confident D gene assignment can be made. The CDR3 protein sequence reads: CASRPDTGELFF. The nucleotide sequence is given as TGTGCCAGCAGACCAGACACCGGGGAGCTGTTTTTT.